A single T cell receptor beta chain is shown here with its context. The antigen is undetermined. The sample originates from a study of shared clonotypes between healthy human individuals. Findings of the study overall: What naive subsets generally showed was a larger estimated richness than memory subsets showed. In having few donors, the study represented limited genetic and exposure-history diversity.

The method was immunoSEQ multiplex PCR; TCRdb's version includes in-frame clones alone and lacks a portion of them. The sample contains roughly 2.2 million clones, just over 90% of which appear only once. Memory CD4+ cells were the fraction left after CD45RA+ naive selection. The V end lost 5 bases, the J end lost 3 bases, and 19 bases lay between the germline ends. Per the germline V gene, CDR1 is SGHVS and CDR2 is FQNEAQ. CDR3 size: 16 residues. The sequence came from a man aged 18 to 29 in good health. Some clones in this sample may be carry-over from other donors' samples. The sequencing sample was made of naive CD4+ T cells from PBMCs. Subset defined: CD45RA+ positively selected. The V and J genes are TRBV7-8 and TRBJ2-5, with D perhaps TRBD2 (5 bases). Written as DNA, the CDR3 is TGTGCCAGCAGCCATCTTTGGACGGGATCAAAAGAGACCCAGTACTTC. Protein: CASSHLWTGSKETQYF. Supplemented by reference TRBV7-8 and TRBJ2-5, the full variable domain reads GAGVSQSPRYKVAKRGQDVALRCDPISGHVSLFWYQQALGQGPEFLTYFQNEAQLDKSGLPSDRFFAERPEGSVSTLKIQRTQQEDSAVYLCASSHLWTGSKETQYFGPGTRLLVL.